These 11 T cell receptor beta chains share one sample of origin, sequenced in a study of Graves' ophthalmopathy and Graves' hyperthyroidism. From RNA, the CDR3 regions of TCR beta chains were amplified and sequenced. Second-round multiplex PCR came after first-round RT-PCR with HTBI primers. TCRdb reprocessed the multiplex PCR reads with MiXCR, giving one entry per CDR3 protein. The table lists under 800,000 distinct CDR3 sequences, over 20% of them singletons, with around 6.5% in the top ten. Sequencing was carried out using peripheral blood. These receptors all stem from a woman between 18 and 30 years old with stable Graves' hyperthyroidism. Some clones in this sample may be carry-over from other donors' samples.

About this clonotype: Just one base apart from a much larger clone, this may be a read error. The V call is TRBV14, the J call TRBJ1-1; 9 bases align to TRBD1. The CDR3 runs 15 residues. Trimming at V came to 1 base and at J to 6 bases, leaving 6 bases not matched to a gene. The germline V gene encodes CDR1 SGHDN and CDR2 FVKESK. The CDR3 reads CASSQGDRAISEAFF. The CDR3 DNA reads TGTGCCAGCAGCCAAGGGGACAGGGCAATCTCTGAAGCTTTCTTT. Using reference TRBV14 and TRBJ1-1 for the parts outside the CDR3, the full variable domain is EAGVTQFPSHSVIEKGQTVTLRCDPISGHDNLYWYRRVMGKEIKFLLHFVKESKQDESGMPNNRFLAERTGGTYSTLKVQPAELEDSGVYFCASSQGDRAISEAFFGQGTRLTVV.

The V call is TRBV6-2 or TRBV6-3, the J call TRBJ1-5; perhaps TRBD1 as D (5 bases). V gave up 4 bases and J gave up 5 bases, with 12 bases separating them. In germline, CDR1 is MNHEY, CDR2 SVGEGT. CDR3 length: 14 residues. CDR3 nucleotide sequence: TGTGCCAGCAGTTCCGCCGACAGTTATCAGCCCCAGCATTTT. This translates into CASSSADSYQPQHF.

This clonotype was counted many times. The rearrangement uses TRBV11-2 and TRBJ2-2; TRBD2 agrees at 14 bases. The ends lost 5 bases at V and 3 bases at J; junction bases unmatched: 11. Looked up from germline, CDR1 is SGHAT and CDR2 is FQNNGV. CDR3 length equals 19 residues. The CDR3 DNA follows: TGTGCCAGCAGCGCCACGGGACTAGCGGGGGATCGGGACACCGGGGAGCTGTTTTTT. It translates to CASSATGLAGDRDTGELFF.

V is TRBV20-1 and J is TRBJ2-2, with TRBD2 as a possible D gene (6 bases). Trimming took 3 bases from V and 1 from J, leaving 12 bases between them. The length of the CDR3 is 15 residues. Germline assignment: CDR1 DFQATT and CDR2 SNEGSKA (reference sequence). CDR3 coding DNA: TGCAGTGCTAGTGCTCTAGCGTTGAACACCGGGGAGCTGTTTTTT. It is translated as CSASALALNTGELFF.

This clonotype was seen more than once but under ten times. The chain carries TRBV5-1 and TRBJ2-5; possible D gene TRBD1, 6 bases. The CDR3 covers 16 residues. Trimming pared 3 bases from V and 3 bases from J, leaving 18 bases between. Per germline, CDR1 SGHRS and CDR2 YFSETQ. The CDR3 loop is CASSWGGQTLKETQYF. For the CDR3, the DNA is TGCGCCAGCAGCTGGGGTGGACAGACCCTCAAAGAGACCCAGTACTTC.

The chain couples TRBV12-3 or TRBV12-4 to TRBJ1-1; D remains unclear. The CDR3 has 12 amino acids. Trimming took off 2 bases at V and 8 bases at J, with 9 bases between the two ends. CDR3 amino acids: CASSLFGVEAFF. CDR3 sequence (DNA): TGTGCCAGCAGTTTATTCGGGGTCGAAGCTTTCTTT.

CDR3 in amino acids: CATSRVKGGGYEQYF. DNA of the CDR3: TGTGCCACCAGCAGAGTCAAGGGAGGAGGCTACGAGCAGTACTTC. The chain joins TRBV15 to TRBJ2-7, with D maybe TRBD2 (6 bases). Germline CDR1 LNHNV, CDR2 YYDKDF (reference sequence). The ends were cut back, 1 base at V and 3 bases at J, with 13 bases in the middle. The CDR3 contains 15 residues.

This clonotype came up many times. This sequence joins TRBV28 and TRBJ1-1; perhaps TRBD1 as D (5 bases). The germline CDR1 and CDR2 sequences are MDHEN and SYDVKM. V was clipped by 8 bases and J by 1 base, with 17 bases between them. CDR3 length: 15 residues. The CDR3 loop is CASLHRQTQNTEAFF. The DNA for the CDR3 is TGTGCCAGCCTACATCGACAGACTCAGAACACTGAAGCTTTCTTT. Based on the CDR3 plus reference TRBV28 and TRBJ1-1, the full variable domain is DVKVTQSSRYLVKRTGEKVFLECVQDMDHENMFWYRQDPGLGLRLIYFSYDVKMKEKGDIPEGYSVSREKKERFSLILESASTNQTSMYLCASLHRQTQNTEAFFGQGTRLTVV.

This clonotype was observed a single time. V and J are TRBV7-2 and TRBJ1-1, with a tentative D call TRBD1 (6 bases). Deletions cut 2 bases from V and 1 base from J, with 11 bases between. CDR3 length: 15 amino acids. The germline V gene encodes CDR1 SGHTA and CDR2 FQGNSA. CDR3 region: CASSLWSGENTEAFF. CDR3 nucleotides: TGTGCCAGCAGCTTATGGTCAGGGGAGAACACTGAAGCTTTCTTT. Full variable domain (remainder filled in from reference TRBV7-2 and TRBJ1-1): GAGVSQSPSNKVTEKGKDVELRCDPISGHTALYWYRQSLGQGLEFLIYFQGNSAPDKSGLPSDRFSAERTGGSVSTLTIQRTQQEDSAVYLCASSLWSGENTEAFFGQGTRLTVV.

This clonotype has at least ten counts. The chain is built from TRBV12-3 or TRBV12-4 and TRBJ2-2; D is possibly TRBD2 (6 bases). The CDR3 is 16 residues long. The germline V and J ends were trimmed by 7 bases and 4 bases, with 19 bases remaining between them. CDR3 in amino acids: CASTPRRVFGTGELFF. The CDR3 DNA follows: TGTGCCAGCACCCCTAGGAGGGTGTTCGGCACCGGGGAGCTGTTTTTT.

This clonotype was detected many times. CDR3 nucleotides: TGTGCCATCAGTGAGTCAGAGCTTCTACTAGCCAAAAACATTCAGTACTTC. Translating it yields CAISESELLLAKNIQYF. V gene TRBV10-3 combines with J gene TRBJ2-4; no definite D call. The germline V gene has CDR1 ENHRY and CDR2 SYGVKD. Trimming left V 0 bases short and J 0 bases short, with 12 bases between. This CDR3 comprises 17 residues.